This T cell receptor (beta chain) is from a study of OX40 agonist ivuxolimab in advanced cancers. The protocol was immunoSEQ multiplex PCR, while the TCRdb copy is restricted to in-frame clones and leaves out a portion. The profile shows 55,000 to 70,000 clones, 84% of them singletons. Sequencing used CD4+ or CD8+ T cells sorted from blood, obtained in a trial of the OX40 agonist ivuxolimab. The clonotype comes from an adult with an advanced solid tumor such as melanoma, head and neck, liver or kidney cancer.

Here the CDR3 DNA reads TGTGCCAGCAGCTCTACTACTAGCGGGCCAGATACGCAGTATTTT. This codes for CASSSTTSGPDTQYF. V gene TRBV4-2 combines with J gene TRBJ2-3, with 9 bases that match TRBD2. Trimming removed 5 bases from V and 4 bases from J; junction bases left unmatched: 7. The V gene's germline CDR1 is LGHNA and CDR2 YNFKEQ. This CDR3 contains 15 residues.